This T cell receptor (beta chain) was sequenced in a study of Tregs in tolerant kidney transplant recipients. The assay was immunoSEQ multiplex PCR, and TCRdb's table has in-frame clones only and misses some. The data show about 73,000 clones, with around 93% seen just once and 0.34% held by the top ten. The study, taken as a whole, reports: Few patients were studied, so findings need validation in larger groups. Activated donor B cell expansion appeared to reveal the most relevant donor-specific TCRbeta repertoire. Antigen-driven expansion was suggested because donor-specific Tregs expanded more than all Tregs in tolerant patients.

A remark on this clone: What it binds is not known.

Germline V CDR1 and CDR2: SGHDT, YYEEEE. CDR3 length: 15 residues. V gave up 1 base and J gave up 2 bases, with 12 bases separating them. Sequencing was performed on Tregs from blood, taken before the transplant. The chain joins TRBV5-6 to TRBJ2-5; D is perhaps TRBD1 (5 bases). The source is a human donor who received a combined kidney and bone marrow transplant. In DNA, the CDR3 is TGTGCCAGCAGCTTGCAGGGCAGGTCGCAAGAGACCCAGTACTTC. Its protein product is CASSLQGRSQETQYF.